Sequencing of this TCR beta chain was carried out in a study of T cells in Graves' hyperthyroidism and ophthalmopathy. Study-level background: The blood sample was taken at first diagnosis, before treatment began.

Germline V gene data show CDR1 as SGDLS and CDR2 as YYNGEE. The CDR3 covers 21 residues. Trimming left V 4 bases short and J 10 bases short, with 36 bases between. The TCR beta CDR3 regions underwent amplification using RNA transcripts as the source. The HTBI primer set drove a first-round RT-PCR of the TCR CDR3. TCRdb re-analysed the multiplex PCR reads in MiXCR, keeping a single row per CDR3 protein. The sample yields under 450,000 distinct CDR3 sequences, 15% to 18% seen once. Patients having uncontrolled infection, another autoimmune disease, pregnancy or lactation were not included. The PBMCs were taken from 10 ml of fresh peripheral blood.

The receptor was derived from a woman younger than 30 with Graves' hyperthyroidism. Sequenced material: blood. This sequence joins TRBV9 and TRBJ1-6; D perhaps matches TRBD1 (5 bases). The CDR3 protein is CASSSPRGYVAVGSAVSPLHF. CDR3 nucleotide sequence: TGTGCCAGCAGCTCCCCACGGGGGTACGTAGCCGTCGGGTCGGCAGTATCACCCCTCCACTTT.